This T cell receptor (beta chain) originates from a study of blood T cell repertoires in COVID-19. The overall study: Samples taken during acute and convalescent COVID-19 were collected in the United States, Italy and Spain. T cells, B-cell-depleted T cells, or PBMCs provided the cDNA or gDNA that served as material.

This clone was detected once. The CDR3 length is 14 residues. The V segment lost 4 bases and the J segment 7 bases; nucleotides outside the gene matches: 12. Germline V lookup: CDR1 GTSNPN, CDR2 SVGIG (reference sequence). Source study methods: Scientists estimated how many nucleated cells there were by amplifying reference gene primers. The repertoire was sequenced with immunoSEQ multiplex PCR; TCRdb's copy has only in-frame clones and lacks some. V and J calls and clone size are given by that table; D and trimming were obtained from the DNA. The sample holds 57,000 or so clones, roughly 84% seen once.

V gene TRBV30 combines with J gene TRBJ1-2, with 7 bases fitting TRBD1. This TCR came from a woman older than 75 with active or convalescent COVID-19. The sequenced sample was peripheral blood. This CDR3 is CAWINGRGVGGYTF. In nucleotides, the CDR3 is TGTGCCTGGATTAATGGCAGGGGGGTAGGTGGCTACACCTTC.